One and the same sample provided the 22 T cell receptor beta chains below, sequenced in a study of identical twins. TCRdb reprocessed the 5' RACE reads with MiXCR, giving one entry per CDR3 protein. The data hold approximately 210,000 distinct CDR3 sequences, with approximately 15% observed a single time. The same specimen was also included in a second study, on T cells expressing NK-cell markers.

Material for sequencing was CD8+ T cells sorted from blood. The receptors shown here come from a woman between 18 and 30 years old in good health.

The J gene is TRBJ2-7, the V gene TRBV6-2 or TRBV6-3; possible D gene TRBD2, 6 bases. CDR1 is MNHEY and CDR2 is SVGEGT in the germline V gene. Trimming removed 4 bases from V and 5 bases from J, with 6 bases in between. This CDR3 comprises 11 residues. The CDR3 spells CASSWGDEQYF. The DNA for the CDR3 is TGTGCCAGCAGTTGGGGGGACGAGCAGTACTTC.

The chain employs TRBV5-6 and TRBJ2-3, with 9 bases that match TRBD2. V lost 4 bases, J lost 2 bases, and 11 bases stayed unmatched. The germline V gene encodes CDR1 SGHDT and CDR2 YYEEEE. The CDR3 length is 17 residues. The CDR3 here is CASSPWASGDLTDTQYF. The CDR3, as DNA: TGTGCCAGCAGCCCCTGGGCTAGCGGGGACCTCACAGATACGCAGTATTTT.

The chain employs TRBV14 and TRBJ1-1; D is ambiguous. Per germline, CDR1 SGHDN and CDR2 FVKESK. The CDR3 has 14 residues. V was shortened by 6 bases and J by 1 base, with 12 bases between the two germline ends. The CDR3: CASRPLSTNTEAFF. CDR3 nucleotide sequence: TGTGCCAGCAGACCCCTCTCGACGAACACTGAAGCTTTCTTT.

A few counts support this clonotype. This chain links TRBV28 with TRBJ2-7; D is unresolved. Germline V gives CDR1 MDHEN, CDR2 SYDVKM. The CDR3 contains 13 residues. Trimming removed 6 bases at V and 1 base at J, with 10 bases between. DNA for the CDR3: TGTGCCAGCAGCCCCGCTTGGTCCTACGAGCAGTACTTC. Translated, it gives CASSPAWSYEQYF.

The chain combines TRBV6-2 or TRBV6-3 with TRBJ2-3; TRBD1 is a possible D gene (7 bases). Trimming left V 5 bases short and J 2 bases short, with 32 bases between. Germline assignment: CDR1 MNHEY and CDR2 SVGEGT. This CDR3 spans 21 amino acids. CDR3 in amino acids: CASSTGTGDRSERGVTDTQYF. CDR3 coding DNA: TGTGCCAGCAGTACCGGAACAGGGGATCGCTCGGAGAGGGGGGTCACAGATACGCAGTATTTT.

This chain joins TRBV5-1 and TRBJ2-7; D may match TRBD1 or TRBD2 (5 bases each). Trimming removed 9 bases at V and 2 bases at J, with 27 bases between. Germline CDR1 SGHRS, CDR2 YFSETQ. This CDR3 spans 17 amino acids. CDR3 residues: CANERPDPRGNPYEQYF. CDR3 in DNA: TGCGCCAACGAACGACCTGACCCGAGGGGTAACCCCTACGAGCAGTACTTC.

This clonotype was seen ten or more times. This chain connects TRBV20-1 to TRBJ2-1; the D gene is possibly TRBD1 (6 bases). Trimming shortened V by 7 bases and J by 7 bases, and 11 bases separated the two germline ends. This CDR3 spans 11 amino acids. CDR1 and CDR2 from the germline V gene are DFQATT and SNEGSKA (reference sequence). CDR3 in DNA: TGCAGTGTCCCACAGGGAAATGAGCAGTTCTTC. Translation gives CSVPQGNEQFF.

The CDR3 region has the DNA TGTGCCAGCCGGACAGGGCCTACTCTGGGTGAGCAGTTCTTC. It specifies CASRTGPTLGEQFF. This chain connects TRBV6-2 or TRBV6-3 to TRBJ2-1; TRBD1 aligns across 8 bases. V was clipped by 8 bases and J by 9 bases; unmatched bases: 12. Germline CDR1 reads MNHEY; CDR2 reads SVGEGT. The CDR3 has 14 amino acids.

J is TRBJ1-2 and V is TRBV5-8; D gene uncertain. CDR1 is SGHTS, CDR2 YDEGEE, per germline. This CDR3 is 15 amino acids long. Trimming pared 4 bases from V and 1 base from J, leaving 14 bases between. The chain's CDR3 is CASSAVGEINYGYTF. DNA for the CDR3: TGTGCCAGCAGCGCCGTCGGGGAGATTAACTATGGCTACACCTTC.

This clonotype was counted a few times. At one of its ends the junction is not consistent with the germline gene, which may arise from a read error. The chain recombines TRBV13 with TRBJ2-3, with a possible D match to TRBD1 (5 bases). The germline CDR1 and CDR2 sequences are PRHDT and FYEKMQ (reference sequence). This CDR3 is 13 amino acids long. The CDR3 reads CASSLGSTGTQYF. The CDR3 DNA is TGTGCCAGCAGCTTAGGGTCCACAGGTACGCAGTATTTT.

This clonotype was detected only a few times. V usage is TRBV7-3 and J usage is TRBJ1-1; 7 positions match TRBD1. This CDR3 comprises 14 residues. The germline CDR1 and CDR2 sequences are SGHTA and FQGTGA. V was clipped by 2 bases and J by 4 bases; unmatched bases: 4. CDR3 sequence reads: CASSLSTGLTEAFF. The CDR3 DNA reads TGTGCCAGCAGCTTATCGACAGGGCTCACTGAAGCTTTCTTT.

This clonotype was detected ten times or more. V and J are TRBV5-1 and TRBJ2-3, with 8 bases matching TRBD2. The CDR3 has 15 amino acids. From germline, CDR1 is SGHRS and CDR2 YFSETQ. Trimming cost V 1 base and J 1 base; bases outside gene matches: 2. The CDR3 sequence is CASSLIAGRTDTQYF. In DNA, the CDR3 is TGCGCCAGCAGCTTGATAGCGGGACGCACAGATACGCAGTATTTT.

The table lists this clonotype with a few counts. The V call is TRBV3-1, the J call TRBJ2-1; 8 bases map to TRBD2. CDR3 size: 14 residues. Germline assignment: CDR1 LGHDT and CDR2 YNNKEL (reference sequence). J lost 6 bases, V lost 7 bases, and 8 bases had no gene match. The CDR3 here is CASKGLAGTNEQFF. For the CDR3, the DNA is TGTGCCAGCAAGGGGCTAGCGGGCACCAATGAGCAGTTCTTC.

The chain combines TRBV27 with TRBJ2-1, with 10 bases lining up with TRBD2. The germline CDR1 and CDR2 sequences are MNHEY and SMNVEV (reference sequence). CDR3 length equals 15 residues. Trimming removed 6 bases from V and 8 bases from J; junction bases left unmatched: 10. The CDR3, as DNA: TGTGCCAGCAGACTTTCACCAGCGGGAGGGGATGAGCAGTTCTTC. Amino acids: CASRLSPAGGDEQFF.

This clonotype appeared a few times. This rearrangement joins TRBV27 to TRBJ2-6; D is undetermined. The CDR3 runs to 12 residues. Trimming cost V 5 bases and J 4 bases, with 3 bases left between them. Per germline, CDR1 MNHEY and CDR2 SMNVEV (reference sequence). This CDR3 reads CASSLGANVLTF. CDR3 bases: TGTGCCAGCAGTCTAGGGGCCAACGTCCTGACTTTC.

The genes are TRBV14 and TRBJ2-5; 11 bases line up with TRBD2. Trimming at V came to 4 bases and at J to 2 bases, leaving 9 bases not matched to a gene. CDR3 length equals 17 residues. Germline-derived CDR1 and CDR2 are SGHDN and FVKESK. DNA for the CDR3: TGTGCCAGCAGCCGAACTAGCGGGGGAGGAGGGCAAGAGACCCAGTACTTC. Encoded protein: CASSRTSGGGGQETQYF.

The chain recombines TRBV7-9 with TRBJ2-5, with D possibly called TRBD1 or TRBD2 (5 bases each). The CDR3 is 17 residues long. Germline lookup yields CDR1 SEHNR and CDR2 FQNEAQ (reference sequence). V was shortened by 2 bases and J by 3 bases, with 19 bases between the two germline ends. The CDR3 sequence: CASSLQEPGPYKETQYF. CDR3 nucleotide sequence: TGTGCCAGCAGCTTACAGGAACCGGGACCATATAAAGAGACCCAGTACTTC.

This sequence joins TRBV7-2 and TRBJ2-5, with D perhaps matching TRBD1 (5 bases). The CDR3 consists of 16 residues. Per germline, CDR1 SGHTA and CDR2 FQGNSA. V was pared by 2 bases and J by 5 bases, with 18 bases between. As DNA, the CDR3 is TGTGCCAGCAGCTTACAGGGATTGGCTTCTGGGGAGACCCAGTACTTC. Translation gives CASSLQGLASGETQYF.

This clonotype occurred a few times. The gene calls are TRBV12-3 or TRBV12-4 and TRBJ1-1, with 7 bases fitting TRBD1. Trimming took 10 bases from V and 6 from J; bases not matched to a gene: 5. The CDR3 covers 11 residues. The CDR3 region has the DNA TGTGCCACCGCTCAGGGGGCTGAAGCTTTCTTT. This translates into CATAQGAEAFF.

The gene calls are TRBV6-2 or TRBV6-3 and TRBJ1-2; D is unresolved. Trimming pared 4 bases from V and 7 bases from J, leaving 10 bases between. There are 12 residues in the CDR3. Germline V gene sequence: CDR1 MNHEY, CDR2 SVGEGT. CDR3 DNA: TGTGCCAGCAGTTCTTCATTCTTTGGCTACACCTTC. Translating it yields CASSSSFFGYTF.

This clonotype was seen only a few times. This chain uses TRBV6-6 with TRBJ2-1, with D unresolved. The CDR3 length is 11 residues. Germline V gene lookup returns CDR1 MNHNY and CDR2 SVGAGI (reference sequence). The V and J ends lost 1 base and 8 bases respectively, with 3 bases between them. The DNA of the CDR3 is TGTGCCAGCAGTTACTTCTATGAGCAGTTCTTC. Its translation: CASSYFYEQFF.

As for this clonotype: An end of the junction differs from the germline gene, which may be a read error. The gene calls are TRBV6-5 and TRBJ2-3; D is undetermined. Germline V gene lookup returns CDR1 MNHEY and CDR2 SVGAGI. The CDR3 runs 14 residues. The CDR3 DNA reads as TGTGCCAGCAGTTACTCGTCAAACACAGATATGCAGTATTTT. Its translation: CASSYSSNTDMQYF.